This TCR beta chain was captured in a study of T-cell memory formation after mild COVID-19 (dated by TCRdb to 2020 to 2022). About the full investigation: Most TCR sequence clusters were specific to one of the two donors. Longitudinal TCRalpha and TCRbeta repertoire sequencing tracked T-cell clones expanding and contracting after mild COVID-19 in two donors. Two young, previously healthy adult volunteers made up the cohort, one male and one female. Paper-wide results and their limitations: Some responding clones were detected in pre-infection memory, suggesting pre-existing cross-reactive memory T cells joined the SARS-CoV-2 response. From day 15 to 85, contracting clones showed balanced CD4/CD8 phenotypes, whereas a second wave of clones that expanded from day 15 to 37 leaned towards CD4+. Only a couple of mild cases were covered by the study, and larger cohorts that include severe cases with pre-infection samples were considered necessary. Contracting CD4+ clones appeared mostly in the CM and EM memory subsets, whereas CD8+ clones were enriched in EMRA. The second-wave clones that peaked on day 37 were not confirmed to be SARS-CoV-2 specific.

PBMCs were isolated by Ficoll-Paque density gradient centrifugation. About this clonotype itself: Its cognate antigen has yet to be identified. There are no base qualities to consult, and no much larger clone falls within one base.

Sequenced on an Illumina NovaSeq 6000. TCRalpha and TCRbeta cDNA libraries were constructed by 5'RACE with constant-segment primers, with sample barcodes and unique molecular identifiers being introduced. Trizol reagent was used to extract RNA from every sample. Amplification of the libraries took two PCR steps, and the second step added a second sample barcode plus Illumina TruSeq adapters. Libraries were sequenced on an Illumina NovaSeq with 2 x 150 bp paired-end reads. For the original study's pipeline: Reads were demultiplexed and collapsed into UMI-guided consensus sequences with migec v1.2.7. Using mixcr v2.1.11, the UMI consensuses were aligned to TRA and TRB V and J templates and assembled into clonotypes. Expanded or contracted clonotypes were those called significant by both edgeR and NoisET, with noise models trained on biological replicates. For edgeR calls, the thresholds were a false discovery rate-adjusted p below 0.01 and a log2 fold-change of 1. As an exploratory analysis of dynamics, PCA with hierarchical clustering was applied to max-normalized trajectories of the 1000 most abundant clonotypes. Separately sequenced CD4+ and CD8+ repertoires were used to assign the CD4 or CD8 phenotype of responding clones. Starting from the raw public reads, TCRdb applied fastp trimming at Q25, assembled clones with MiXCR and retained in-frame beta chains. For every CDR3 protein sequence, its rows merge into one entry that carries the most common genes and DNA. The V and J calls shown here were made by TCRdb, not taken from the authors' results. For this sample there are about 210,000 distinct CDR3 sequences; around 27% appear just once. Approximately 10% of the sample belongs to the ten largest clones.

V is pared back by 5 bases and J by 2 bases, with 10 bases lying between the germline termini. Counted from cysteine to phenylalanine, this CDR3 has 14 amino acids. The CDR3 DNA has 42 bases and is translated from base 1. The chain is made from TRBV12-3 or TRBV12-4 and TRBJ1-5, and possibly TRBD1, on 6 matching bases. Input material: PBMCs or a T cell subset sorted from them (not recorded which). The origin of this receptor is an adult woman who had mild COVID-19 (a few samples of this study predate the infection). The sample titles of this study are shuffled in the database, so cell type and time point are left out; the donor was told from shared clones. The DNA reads TGTGCCAGCAGTGAGACAGGACGCAATCAGCCCCAGCATTTT. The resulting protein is CASSETGRNQPQHF.